A selection of T cell receptor beta chains follows, all from one sample in a study of blood T cell repertoires in COVID-19. Generated by immunoSEQ multiplex PCR, the TCRdb table keeps only in-frame clones and is missing some. The table shows 100,000 to 150,000 clones, with 84% occurring only once. Sequencing used peripheral blood. These receptors were obtained from a woman aged 55-69 years with acute or convalescent COVID-19. Both conserved end residues are part of each CDR3. Fields, in order: V gene, CDR3 length, clone size, D gene, J gene, CDR3 DNA, CDR3 protein. The D gene is left open where the match is weak. For some rows the clone size is stated as once, few or many, or as a class when expanded; others skip it.

V: TRBV19
length: 14
size: NA
D: NA
J: TRBJ1-2
DNA: TGTGCCAGTAGGCCTGAGGGAGTTAACTATGGCTACACCTTC
CDR3: CASRPEGVNYGYTF

V: TRBV7-6
length: 15
size: once
D: NA
J: TRBJ2-3
DNA: TGTGCCAGCAGCTTAACAACTACTAGCACAGATACGCAGTATTTT
CDR3: CASSLTTTSTDTQYF

V: TRBV19
length: 21
size: NA
D: TRBD1
J: TRBJ1-1
DNA: TGTGCCAGTATACCCCATCAGGGACAGGGGCGCCGTTCTAGGGGTTACACTGAAGCTTTCTTT
CDR3: CASIPHQGQGRRSRGYTEAFF

V: TRBV11-1
length: 15
size: NA
D: NA
J: TRBJ2-2
DNA: TGTGCCAGCAGCCCAAGGGGGGGTTCCACCGGGGAGCTGTTTTTT
CDR3: CASSPRGGSTGELFF

V: TRBV18
length: 14
size: NA
D: NA
J: TRBJ1-1
DNA: TGTGCCAGCTCTCCCGAACTAATTTCCACTGAAGCTTTCTTT
CDR3: CASSPELISTEAFF

V: TRBV6-4
length: 14
size: NA
D: NA
J: TRBJ1-6
DNA: TGTGCCAGCAGGGCGAGGGCGGGTAATTCACCCCTCCACTTT
CDR3: CASRARAGNSPLHF

V: TRBV6-1
length: 15
size: NA
D: NA
J: TRBJ1-1
DNA: TGTGCCAGCAGTGAATACAACAGGCCGAACACTGAAGCTTTCTTT
CDR3: CASSEYNRPNTEAFF

V: TRBV25-1
length: 14
size: NA
D: NA
J: TRBJ1-4
DNA: TGTGCCAGCAGTGAACCCAGGGTGGGGGAAAAACTGTTTTTT
CDR3: CASSEPRVGEKLFF

V: TRBV6-6
length: 16
size: NA
D: TRBD2
J: TRBJ2-3
DNA: TGTGCCAGCAGTTACTCGGGTGCGGGGGGCACAGATACGCAGTATTTT
CDR3: CASSYSGAGGTDTQYF

V: TRBV18
length: 14
size: NA
D: NA
J: TRBJ2-3
DNA: TGTGCCAGCTCACCACGAGCAGGATCGGATACGCAGTATTTT
CDR3: CASSPRAGSDTQYF

V: TRBV5-1
length: 14
size: NA
D: TRBD1
J: TRBJ2-3
DNA: TGCGCCAGCAGCTATGAGGGGGCGGCAGATACGCAGTATTTT
CDR3: CASSYEGAADTQYF

V: TRBV12-3/TRBV12-4
length: 12
size: NA
D: TRBD1
J: TRBJ1-2
DNA: TGTGCCAGCGGACAGGGGGGCTATGGCTACACCTTC
CDR3: CASGQGGYGYTF

V: TRBV20-1
length: 15
size: NA
D: TRBD1
J: TRBJ2-5
DNA: TGCAGTGCTAGTAGCGGACAGGGGGGAGTGGAGACCCAGTACTTC
CDR3: CSASSGQGGVETQYF

V: TRBV30
length: 14
size: NA
D: TRBD1
J: TRBJ2-2
DNA: TGTGCCTGGGCTGACAGGGGATGGGCCGGGGAGCTGTTTTTT
CDR3: CAWADRGWAGELFF

V: TRBV5-4
length: 13
size: NA
D: NA
J: TRBJ1-2
DNA: TGTGCCAGCAGCGTCGGGACATTCTATGGCTACACCTTC
CDR3: CASSVGTFYGYTF

V: TRBV18
length: 15
size: NA
D: NA
J: TRBJ1-1
DNA: TGTGCCAGCTCCAAATGGGCCAACATGAACACTGAAGCTTTCTTT
CDR3: CASSKWANMNTEAFF

V: TRBV6-5
length: 16
size: NA
D: TRBD1
J: TRBJ1-1
DNA: TGTGCCAGCAGTTACTCGAGACGCGACAGGGGCACTGAAGCTTTCTTT
CDR3: CASSYSRRDRGTEAFF

V: TRBV19
length: 15
size: NA
D: NA
J: TRBJ1-5
DNA: TGTGCCAGTAGTATAGCGGGCGGGGGGAATCAGCCCCAGCATTTT
CDR3: CASSIAGGGNQPQHF

V: TRBV7-8
length: 16
size: once
D: NA
J: TRBJ1-3
DNA: TGTGCCAGCAGCTTTTGGCCAGGCAGCTCTGGAAACACCATATATTTT
CDR3: CASSFWPGSSGNTIYF

V: TRBV18
length: 16
size: few
D: TRBD1
J: TRBJ1-3
DNA: TGTGCCAGCTCACCAGTACAGGGGGGCTCTGGAAACACCATATATTTT
CDR3: CASSPVQGGSGNTIYF

V: TRBV7-9
length: 15
size: NA
D: NA
J: TRBJ1-2
DNA: TGTGCCAGCAGCGGAGACTATATGGGCGGAGATGGCTACACCTTC
CDR3: CASSGDYMGGDGYTF

V: TRBV20-1
length: 11
size: NA
D: TRBD1
J: TRBJ1-6
DNA: TGCAGTGCTTCACAGGGGGCGAACCTCCACTTT
CDR3: CSASQGANLHF